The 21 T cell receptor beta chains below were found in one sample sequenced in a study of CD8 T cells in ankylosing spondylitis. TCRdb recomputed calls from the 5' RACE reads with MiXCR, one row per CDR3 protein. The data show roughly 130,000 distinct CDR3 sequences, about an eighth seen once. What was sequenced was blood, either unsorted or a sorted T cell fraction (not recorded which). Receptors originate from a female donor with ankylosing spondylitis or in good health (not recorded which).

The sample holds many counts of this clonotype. The CDR3 nucleotides are TGTGCCAGCAGTCAAGACAGAGAAGTGGATACGCAGTATTTT. The encoded protein is CASSQDREVDTQYF. This chain connects TRBV12-3 or TRBV12-4 to TRBJ2-3, with D possibly being TRBD1 (5 bases). V lost 5 bases and J 6 bases, leaving 15 bases between the germline ends. The CDR3 covers 14 residues.

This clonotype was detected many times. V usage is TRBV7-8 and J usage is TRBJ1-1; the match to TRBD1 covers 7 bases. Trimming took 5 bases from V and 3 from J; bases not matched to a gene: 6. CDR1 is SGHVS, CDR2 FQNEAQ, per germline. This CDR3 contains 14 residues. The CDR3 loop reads CASSLLQGYTEAFF. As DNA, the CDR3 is TGTGCCAGCAGCCTGCTACAGGGGTACACTGAAGCTTTCTTT.

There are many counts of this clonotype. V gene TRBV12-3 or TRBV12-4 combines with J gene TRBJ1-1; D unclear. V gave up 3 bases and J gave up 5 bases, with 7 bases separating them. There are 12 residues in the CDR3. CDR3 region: CASSFAQTEAFF. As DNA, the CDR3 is TGTGCCAGCAGTTTTGCTCAGACTGAAGCTTTCTTT.

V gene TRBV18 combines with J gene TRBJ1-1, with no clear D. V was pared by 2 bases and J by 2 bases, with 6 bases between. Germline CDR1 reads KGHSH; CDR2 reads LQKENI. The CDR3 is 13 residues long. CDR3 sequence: CASSPIDNTEAFF. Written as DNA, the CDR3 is TGTGCCAGCTCACCAATAGATAACACTGAAGCTTTCTTT. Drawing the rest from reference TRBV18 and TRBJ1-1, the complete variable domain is NAGVMQNPRHLVRRRGQEARLRCSPMKGHSHVYWYRQLPEEGLKFMVYLQKENIIDESGMPKERFSAEFPKEGPSILRIQQVVRGDSAAYFCASSPIDNTEAFFGQGTRLTVV.

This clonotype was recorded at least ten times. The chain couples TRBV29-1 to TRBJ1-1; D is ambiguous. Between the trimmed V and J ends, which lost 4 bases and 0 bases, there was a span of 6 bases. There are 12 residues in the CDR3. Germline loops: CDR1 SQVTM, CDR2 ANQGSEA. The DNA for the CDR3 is TGCAGCGTTGGCCGTATGAACACTGAAGCTTTCTTT. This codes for CSVGRMNTEAFF.

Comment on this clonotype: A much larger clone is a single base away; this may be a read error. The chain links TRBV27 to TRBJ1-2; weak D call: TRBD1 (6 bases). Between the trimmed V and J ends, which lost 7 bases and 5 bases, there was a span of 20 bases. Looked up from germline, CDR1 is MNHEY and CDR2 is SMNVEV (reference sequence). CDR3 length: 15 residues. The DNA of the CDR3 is TGTGCCAGCACCCGCGCCTGGGGGCAGGCGTATGGCTACACCTTC. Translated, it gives CASTRAWGQAYGYTF.

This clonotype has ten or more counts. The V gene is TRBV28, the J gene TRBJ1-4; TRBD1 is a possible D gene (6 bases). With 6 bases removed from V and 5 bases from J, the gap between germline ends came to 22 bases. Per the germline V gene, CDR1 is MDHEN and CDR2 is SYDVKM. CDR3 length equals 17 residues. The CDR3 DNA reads TGTGCCAGCAGACGCGGAATCGGCGGGACAAAAAATGAAAAACTGTTTTTT. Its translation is CASRRGIGGTKNEKLFF. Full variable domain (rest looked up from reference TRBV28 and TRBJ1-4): DVKVTQSSRYLVKRTGEKVFLECVQDMDHENMFWYRQDPGLGLRLIYFSYDVKMKEKGDIPEGYSVSREKKERFSLILESASTNQTSMYLCASRRGIGGTKNEKLFFGSGTQLSVL.

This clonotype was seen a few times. In DNA, the CDR3 is TGCGCCAGCAGCGATCAGGGAACCCACGAGCAGTACTTC. Translating gives CASSDQGTHEQYF. The chain links TRBV5-1 to TRBJ2-7; D might be TRBD1 (5 bases). Germline CDR1 SGHRS, CDR2 YFSETQ. Trimming took 4 bases from V and 5 from J, leaving 13 bases between them. CDR3 size: 13 residues.

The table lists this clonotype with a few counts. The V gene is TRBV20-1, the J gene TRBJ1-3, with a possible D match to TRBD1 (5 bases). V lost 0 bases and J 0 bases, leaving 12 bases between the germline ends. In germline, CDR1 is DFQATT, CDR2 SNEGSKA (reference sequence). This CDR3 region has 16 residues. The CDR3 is CSARETGGSSGNTIYF. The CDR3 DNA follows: TGCAGTGCTAGAGAAACCGGGGGGAGCTCTGGAAACACCATATATTTT.

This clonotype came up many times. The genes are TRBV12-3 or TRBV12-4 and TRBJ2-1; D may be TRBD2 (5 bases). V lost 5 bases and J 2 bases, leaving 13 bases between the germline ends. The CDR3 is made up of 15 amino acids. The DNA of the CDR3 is TGTGCCAGCAGTCCCGGCAGCGGACCCTACAATGAGCAGTTCTTC. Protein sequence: CASSPGSGPYNEQFF.

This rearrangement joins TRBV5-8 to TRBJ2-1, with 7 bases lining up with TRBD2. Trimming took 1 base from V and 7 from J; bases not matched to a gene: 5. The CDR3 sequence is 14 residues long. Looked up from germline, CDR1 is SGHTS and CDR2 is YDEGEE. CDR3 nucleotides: TGTGCCAGCAGCTTGCTCTGGGGGGGGAATGAGCAGTTCTTC. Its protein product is CASSLLWGGNEQFF.

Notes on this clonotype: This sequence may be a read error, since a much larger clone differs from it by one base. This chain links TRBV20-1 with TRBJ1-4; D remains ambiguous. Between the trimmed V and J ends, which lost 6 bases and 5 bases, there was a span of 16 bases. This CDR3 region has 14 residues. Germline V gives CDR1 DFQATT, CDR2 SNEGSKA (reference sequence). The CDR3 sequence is CSANVRNRNEKLFF. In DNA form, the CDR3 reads TGCAGTGCCAACGTGAGGAACCGAAATGAAAAACTGTTTTTT.

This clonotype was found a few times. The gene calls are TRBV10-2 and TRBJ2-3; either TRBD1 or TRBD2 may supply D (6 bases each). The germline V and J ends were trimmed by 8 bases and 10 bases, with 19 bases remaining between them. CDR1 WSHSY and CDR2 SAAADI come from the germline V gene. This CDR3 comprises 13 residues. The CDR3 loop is CASSWGDTSPQYF. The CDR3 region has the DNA TGCGCCAGCTCTTGGGGGGACACCTCTCCGCAGTATTTT.

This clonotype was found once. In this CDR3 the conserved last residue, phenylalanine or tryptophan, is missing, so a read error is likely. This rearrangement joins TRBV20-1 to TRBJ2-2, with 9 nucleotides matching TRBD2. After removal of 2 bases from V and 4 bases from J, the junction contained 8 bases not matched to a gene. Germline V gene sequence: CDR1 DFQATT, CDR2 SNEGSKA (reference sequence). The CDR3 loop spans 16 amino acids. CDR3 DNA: TGCAGTGCTAGAAAAGCGGGGGGTTTTCTCACCGGGGAGCTGTTTTTG. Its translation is CSARKAGGFLTGELFL.

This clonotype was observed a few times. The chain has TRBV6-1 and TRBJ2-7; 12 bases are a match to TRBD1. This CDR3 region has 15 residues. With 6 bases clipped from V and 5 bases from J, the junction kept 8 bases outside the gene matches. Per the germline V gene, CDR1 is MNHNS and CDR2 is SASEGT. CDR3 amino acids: CASRGPGTGGNEQYF. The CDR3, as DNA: TGTGCCAGCAGGGGACCCGGGACAGGGGGCAACGAGCAGTACTTC.

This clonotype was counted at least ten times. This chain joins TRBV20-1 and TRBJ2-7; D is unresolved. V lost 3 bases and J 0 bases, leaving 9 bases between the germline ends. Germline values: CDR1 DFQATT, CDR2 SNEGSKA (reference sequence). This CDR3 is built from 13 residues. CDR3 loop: CSASFRPSYEQYF. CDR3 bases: TGCAGTGCTAGTTTTAGGCCCTCCTACGAGCAGTACTTC.

Here the CDR3 DNA reads TGTGCCTGGAGTCGGGTGAACACTGAAGCTTTCTTT. It encodes CAWSRVNTEAFF. The V gene is TRBV30, the J gene TRBJ1-1; D is uncertain. CDR1 is GTSNPN and CDR2 is SVGIG in the germline V gene (reference sequence). Trimming took 2 bases from V and 0 from J, leaving 4 bases between them. The CDR3 contains 12 residues.

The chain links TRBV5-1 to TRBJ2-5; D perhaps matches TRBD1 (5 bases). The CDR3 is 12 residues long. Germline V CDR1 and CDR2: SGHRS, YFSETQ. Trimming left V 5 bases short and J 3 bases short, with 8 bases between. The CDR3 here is CASSWGEETQYF. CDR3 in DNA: TGCGCCAGCAGTTGGGGCGAAGAGACCCAGTACTTC.

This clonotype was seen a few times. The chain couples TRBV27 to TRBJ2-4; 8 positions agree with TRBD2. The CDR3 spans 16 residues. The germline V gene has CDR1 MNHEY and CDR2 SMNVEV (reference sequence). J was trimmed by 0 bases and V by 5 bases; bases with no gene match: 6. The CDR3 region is CASSPGLALAKNIQYF. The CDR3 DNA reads TGTGCCAGCAGTCCCGGACTAGCTCTAGCCAAAAACATTCAGTACTTC.

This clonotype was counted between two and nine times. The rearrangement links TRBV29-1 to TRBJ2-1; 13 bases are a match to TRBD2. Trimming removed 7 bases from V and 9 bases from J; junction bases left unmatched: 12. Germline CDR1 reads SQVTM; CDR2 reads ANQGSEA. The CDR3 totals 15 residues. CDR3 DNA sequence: TGCAGCGCCCGCAAACTAGCGGGAGGGCCGGTTGAGCAGTTCTTC. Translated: CSARKLAGGPVEQFF.

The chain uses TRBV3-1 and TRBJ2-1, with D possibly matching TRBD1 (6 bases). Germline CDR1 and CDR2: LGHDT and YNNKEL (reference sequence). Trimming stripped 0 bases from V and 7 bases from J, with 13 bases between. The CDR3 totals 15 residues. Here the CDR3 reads CASSQDPQGWNEQFF. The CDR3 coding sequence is TGTGCCAGCAGCCAAGACCCTCAGGGGTGGAATGAGCAGTTCTTC.